Each of the 25 T cell receptor beta chains below was sequenced from the same sample in a study of blood T cell repertoires in COVID-19. Produced via immunoSEQ multiplex PCR; TCRdb's table is partial and in-frame only. Seen here are 250,000 to 300,000 clones, approximately 90% observed once, and the top ten hold about 2.5%. Sequencing input: PBMCs or T cells enriched from blood (not recorded which). These TCRs come from a woman aged 40 to 50 with acute COVID-19.

The chain carries TRBV5-6 and TRBJ2-1; D is perhaps TRBD2 (5 bases). Trimming removed 2 bases from V and 0 bases from J, with 12 bases in between. This CDR3 comprises 16 residues. Germline V lookup: CDR1 SGHDT, CDR2 YYEEEE. The CDR3 coding sequence is TGTGCCAGCAGCTTCGGAGGTGGCCCCTCCTACAATGAGCAGTTCTTC. Translation: CASSFGGGPSYNEQFF.

In this sample, this clone turned up once. The CDR3 spells CASSPEGTGYGYTF. In nucleotides, the CDR3 is TGCGCCAGCAGCCCCGAGGGGACAGGGTATGGCTACACCTTC. The chain links TRBV5-1 to TRBJ1-2; 9 positions match TRBD1. The CDR3 totals 14 residues. V dropped 4 bases and J dropped 5; count of bases not matched to a gene: 6. Germline values: CDR1 SGHRS, CDR2 YFSETQ.

The chain joins TRBV2 to TRBJ1-5, with 7 nucleotides matching TRBD1. The trim removed 1 base at V and 0 bases at J, leaving 0 bases unmatched. The CDR3 has 15 residues. CDR1 and CDR2 from the germline V gene are SNHLY and FYNNEI. The CDR3 loop reads CASSEGDSSNQPQHF. For the CDR3, the DNA is TGTGCCAGCAGTGAAGGGGACAGTAGCAATCAGCCCCAGCATTTT.

V is TRBV14 and J is TRBJ1-2; D is perhaps TRBD1 (5 bases). Germline values: CDR1 SGHDN, CDR2 FVKESK. This CDR3 region has 15 residues. Trimming took 5 bases from V and 0 from J, leaving 13 bases between them. In nucleotides, the CDR3 is TGTGCCAGCAGCGTACACCAGGGCCCTAACTATGGCTACACCTTC. Protein product: CASSVHQGPNYGYTF.

V is TRBV10-3 and J is TRBJ1-2; unclear D gene. Trimming took off 2 bases at V and 4 bases at J, with 8 bases between the two ends. Germline lookup yields CDR1 ENHRY and CDR2 SYGVKD. This CDR3 contains 13 residues. DNA for the CDR3: TGTGCCATCAGTGAGACAGAGATCTATGGCTACACCTTC. Amino acids: CAISETEIYGYTF.

The chain joins TRBV7-8 to TRBJ1-1, with no clear D. Looked up from germline, CDR1 is SGHVS and CDR2 is FQNEAQ. The CDR3 spans 11 residues. Trimming stripped 3 bases from V and 8 bases from J, with 7 bases between. The CDR3 DNA follows: TGTGCCAGCAGCTTTCGAGGGGAAGCTTTCTTT. It is translated as CASSFRGEAFF.

This sequence joins TRBV18 and TRBJ1-1; 7 bases are shared with TRBD1. There are 14 residues in the CDR3. Germline assignment: CDR1 KGHSH and CDR2 LQKENI. Trimming took 3 bases from V and 1 from J; bases not matched to a gene: 2. CDR3 sequence: CASSPGTANTEAFF. For the CDR3, the DNA is TGTGCCAGCTCACCCGGGACAGCGAACACTGAAGCTTTCTTT.

The chain recombines TRBV5-1 with TRBJ1-2; D unclear. This CDR3 spans 15 amino acids. Trimming took 3 bases from V and 4 from J, leaving 16 bases between them. CDR1 is SGHRS and CDR2 is YFSETQ in the germline V gene. The CDR3 region is CASSSPGDGSYGYTF. CDR3 nucleotide sequence: TGCGCCAGCAGCTCGCCGGGAGACGGAAGCTATGGCTACACCTTC.

The V and J genes are TRBV5-1 and TRBJ2-1; TRBD2 matches at 10 bases. The CDR3 contains 17 residues. Germline V gene data show CDR1 as SGHRS and CDR2 as YFSETQ. Trimming at V came to 3 bases and at J to 1 base, leaving 7 bases not matched to a gene. CDR3 residues: CASSYASSGGSYNEQFF. The DNA of the CDR3 is TGCGCCAGCAGCTACGCCTCTAGCGGGGGTTCCTACAATGAGCAGTTCTTC.

The chain carries TRBV18 and TRBJ2-7; unclear D gene. This CDR3 region has 13 residues. Germline V CDR1 and CDR2: KGHSH, LQKENI. V was shortened by 4 bases and J by 2 bases, with 9 bases between the two germline ends. This chain's CDR3 is CASSQSATYEQYF. The CDR3 DNA is TGTGCCAGCTCACAGAGCGCTACCTACGAGCAGTACTTC.

This chain connects TRBV18 to TRBJ1-5, with 7 bases aligning to TRBD1. The CDR3 consists of 13 residues. V was clipped by 4 bases and J by 4 bases; unmatched bases: 1. In germline, CDR1 is KGHSH, CDR2 LQKENI. CDR3 DNA sequence: TGTGCCAGCTCACGGGACAGAAATCAGCCCCAGCATTTT. Its protein product is CASSRDRNQPQHF.

This chain connects TRBV28 to TRBJ1-2; D gene ambiguous. The germline gives CDR1 MDHEN, CDR2 SYDVKM. This CDR3 is built from 17 residues. With 5 bases removed from V and 0 bases from J, the gap between germline ends came to 19 bases. The CDR3 reads CASSPLGGRAANYGYTF. The DNA for the CDR3 is TGTGCCAGCAGTCCCCTTGGCGGGAGGGCGGCTAACTATGGCTACACCTTC.

V and J are TRBV28 and TRBJ1-1; D unclear. With 6 bases removed from V and 2 bases from J, the gap between germline ends came to 13 bases. There are 14 residues in the CDR3. Germline assignment: CDR1 MDHEN and CDR2 SYDVKM. Here the CDR3 DNA reads TGTGCCAGCAGCCCCTCACAAATTAACACTGAAGCTTTCTTT. Translated, it gives CASSPSQINTEAFF. Combining the CDR3 with reference TRBV28 and TRBJ1-1 gives the whole variable domain DVKVTQSSRYLVKRTGEKVFLECVQDMDHENMFWYRQDPGLGLRLIYFSYDVKMKEKGDIPEGYSVSREKKERFSLILESASTNQTSMYLCASSPSQINTEAFFGQGTRLTVV.

This clone was observed once. V is TRBV5-3 and J is TRBJ2-1; 9 nucleotides agree with TRBD2. TRBV5-3 is filed as an ORF, its function uncertain. V trimming: 1 base; J trimming: 8 bases; junction bases outside the gene matches: 10. The CDR3 loop spans 16 amino acids. For the CDR3, the DNA is TGTGCCAGAAGCTTGAGGAGTAGCGGGGGAAGGGATGAGCAGTTCTTC. Its protein is CARSLRSSGGRDEQFF.

V is TRBV3-1 (or the pseudogene TRBV3-2) and J is TRBJ2-7; TRBD2 is a possible D gene (7 bases). The CDR3 extends over 15 amino acids. CDR1 and CDR2 (germline): LGHDT, YNNKEL (reference sequence). The ends were cut back, 3 bases at V and 3 bases at J, with 15 bases in the middle. Here the CDR3 DNA reads TGTGCCAGCAGCCACGCGAGGGGGGGTCTCTACGAGCAGTACTTC. Its translation: CASSHARGGLYEQYF.

CDR3 residues: CASSQEVGGGNTIYF. In DNA, the CDR3 is TGTGCCAGCAGCCAAGAGGTTGGGGGCGGAAACACCATATATTTT. V gene TRBV3-1 (or the pseudogene TRBV3-2) combines with J gene TRBJ1-3; D is perhaps TRBD1 (6 bases). The V end was cut by 0 bases, the J end by 4 bases, with 10 bases between. Germline V gene sequence: CDR1 LGHDT, CDR2 YNNKEL (reference sequence). The CDR3 runs to 15 residues.

The chain couples TRBV5-1 to TRBJ2-1, with TRBD2 matching over 8 bases. This CDR3 contains 18 residues. The germline V gene has CDR1 SGHRS and CDR2 YFSETQ. V shed 0 bases, J shed 1 base, and the junction held 9 bases outside the gene matches. CDR3 nucleotide sequence: TGCGCCAGCAGCTTGGTGGTTAGCGGGAAGTGGTCCTACAATGAGCAGTTCTTC. Translating it yields CASSLVVSGKWSYNEQFF.

The V and J genes are TRBV7-2 and TRBJ1-5; possible D gene TRBD1, 6 bases. Germline V gene lookup returns CDR1 SGHTA and CDR2 FQGNSA. The length of the CDR3 is 14 residues. Trimming pared 5 bases from V and 7 bases from J, leaving 15 bases between. For the CDR3, the DNA is TGTGCCAGCAGCGTGGGGGGGGCCCAACAGCCCCAGCATTTT. Its protein is CASSVGGAQQPQHF.

The chain has TRBV6-1 and TRBJ1-2; D not resolved. This CDR3 region has 13 residues. Between the trimmed V and J ends, which lost 3 bases and 3 bases, there was a span of 8 bases. The germline V gene has CDR1 MNHNS and CDR2 SASEGT. This chain's CDR3 is CASSETKHYGYTF. CDR3 nucleotide sequence: TGTGCCAGCAGTGAGACAAAACACTATGGCTACACCTTC.

The chain links TRBV7-9 to TRBJ2-3; possible D gene TRBD2, 5 bases. Germline V gene data show CDR1 as SEHNR and CDR2 as FQNEAQ (reference sequence). This CDR3 is 16 amino acids long. The V end was cut by 0 bases, the J end by 0 bases, with 10 bases between. Here the CDR3 reads CASSLAIAISTDTQYF. The DNA of the CDR3 is TGTGCCAGCAGCTTAGCGATAGCGATCAGCACAGATACGCAGTATTTT.

In this sample, this clone turned up once. The V call is TRBV30, the J call TRBJ1-1, with D possibly matching TRBD1 (5 bases). V was trimmed by 0 bases and J by 5 bases, leaving 13 bases between them. Germline CDR1 GTSNPN, CDR2 SVGIG (reference sequence). This CDR3 region has 14 residues. The CDR3 region has the DNA TGTGCCTGGAGTGTACACCAGGGTATAACTGAAGCTTTCTTT. Encoded protein: CAWSVHQGITEAFF.

This chain links TRBV15 with TRBJ2-3; 7 bases are shared with TRBD2. Unmatched junction bases numbered 4, after V lost 1 base and J lost 0 bases. Germline CDR1 and CDR2: LNHNV and YYDKDF (reference sequence). The CDR3 runs 16 residues. The CDR3: CATSRGLGGSTDTQYF. CDR3 coding DNA: TGTGCCACCAGCAGAGGCCTGGGGGGGAGCACAGATACGCAGTATTTT.

This chain connects TRBV11-3 to TRBJ1-1; D is undetermined. Germline CDR1 SGHNT, CDR2 YENEEA. CDR3 length: 13 residues. V was cut by 2 bases and J by 2 bases, with 6 bases left in between. CDR3: CASSLRANTEAFF. CDR3 in DNA: TGTGCCAGCAGCTTACGAGCAAACACTGAAGCTTTCTTT.

The chain carries TRBV19 and TRBJ2-2, with D perhaps matching TRBD2 (5 bases). Trimming pared 7 bases from V and 7 bases from J, leaving 19 bases between. Germline loops: CDR1 LNHDA, CDR2 SQIVND (reference sequence). This CDR3 has 15 amino acids. The CDR3 reads CASIPLKTRGGELFF. CDR3 nucleotide sequence: TGTGCCAGTATTCCCCTGAAGACCCGGGGCGGGGAGCTGTTTTTT.

The V gene is TRBV5-1, the J gene TRBJ2-1; 11 bases line up with TRBD2. Germline CDR1 and CDR2: SGHRS and YFSETQ. The V segment lost 1 base and the J segment 7 bases; nucleotides outside the gene matches: 10. CDR3 length: 17 amino acids. CDR3 sequence: CASSLRDSGRARNEQFF. CDR3 coding DNA: TGCGCCAGCAGCTTGAGGGATAGCGGGAGGGCCAGGAATGAGCAGTTCTTC.